The 24 T cell receptor beta chains reported below all come from one sample, sequenced in a study of metastatic and nonmetastatic thyroid tumors. TCRdb ran MiXCR on the PCR reads. This table holds under 20,000 clones, around 3.8% found once. None of the patients had undergone any treatment ahead of thyroid surgery. Source material: tumor tissue. These receptor sequences come from a female donor with papillary thyroid cancer or a benign thyroid nodule (not recorded which). Some clones in this sample may be carry-over from other donors' samples.

This clone is judged medium-sized. This chain links TRBV27 with TRBJ1-6; D unresolved. V was cut by 5 bases and J by 13 bases, with 21 bases left in between. This CDR3 is built from 15 residues. Germline assignment: CDR1 MNHEY and CDR2 SMNVEV (reference sequence). CDR3 nucleotides: TGTGCCAGCAGTCTCGGGTCGGTGCCGGAGGTCCCCCTCCACTTT. This gives the protein CASSLGSVPEVPLHF.

The chain has TRBV6-1 and TRBJ2-1; D is unresolved. This CDR3 is 16 amino acids long. Germline CDR1 reads MNHNS; CDR2 reads SASEGT. The V end lost 5 bases, the J end lost 8 bases, and 22 bases lay between the germline ends. CDR3 coding DNA: TGTGCCAGCAGTCCTGACGCGAGATCTTACCACGATGAGCAGTTCTTC. It codes for CASSPDARSYHDEQFF.

Relative to its sample, this clone is medium-sized. The chain is built from TRBV5-1 and TRBJ1-2, with D possibly matching TRBD1 (5 bases). This CDR3 is built from 13 residues. CDR1 and CDR2 from the germline V gene are SGHRS and YFSETQ. Trimming left V 0 bases short and J 8 bases short, with 11 bases between. CDR3 sequence: CASSLAPGSGYTF. The CDR3 bases are TGCGCCAGCAGCTTGGCGCCAGGGAGCGGCTACACCTTC.

By proportion, this clone is medium-sized. The CDR3 DNA is TGCAGTGCTAGAGATCAGGGGTTCTCCTACAATGAGCAGTTCTTC. Translated: CSARDQGFSYNEQFF. This rearrangement joins TRBV20-1 to TRBJ2-1, with D perhaps matching TRBD1 (6 bases). V was trimmed by 0 bases and J by 0 bases, leaving 9 bases between them. The CDR3 totals 15 residues. Germline CDR1 DFQATT, CDR2 SNEGSKA (reference sequence).

This clone was observed a few times. The chain combines TRBV5-1 with TRBJ1-2; 10 bases line up with TRBD1. In germline, CDR1 is SGHRS, CDR2 YFSETQ. Trimming took 0 bases from V and 7 from J; bases not matched to a gene: 3. This CDR3 contains 14 residues. In DNA, the CDR3 is TGCGCCAGCAGCTTGGAGGGACAGGGGTTTGGCTACACCTTC. Its translation is CASSLEGQGFGYTF.

This clone was counted only a few times. V and J are TRBV6-5 and TRBJ2-1; D uncertain. In germline, CDR1 is MNHEY, CDR2 SVGAGI. The CDR3 is 15 amino acids. V dropped 0 bases and J dropped 0 bases, with 6 bases sitting between them. This chain's CDR3 is CASSYSWSSYNEQFF. CDR3 sequence (DNA): TGTGCCAGCAGTTACTCCTGGAGCTCCTACAATGAGCAGTTCTTC.

The chain links TRBV11-2 to TRBJ2-1, with a weak D call TRBD2 (6 bases). Germline CDR1 reads SGHAT; CDR2 reads FQNNGV. CDR3 length equals 15 residues. Trimming removed 4 bases from V and 1 base from J, with 11 bases in between. The chain's CDR3 is CASSWRDGSYNEQFF. In DNA, the CDR3 is TGTGCCAGCAGCTGGCGGGACGGGTCCTACAATGAGCAGTTCTTC.

V is TRBV12-5 and J is TRBJ1-1; perhaps TRBD1 as D (5 bases). The germline V and J ends were trimmed by 2 bases and 1 base, with 14 bases remaining between them. The CDR3 is 16 amino acids. From germline, CDR1 is LGHNT and CDR2 FRNRAP. CDR3 nucleotides: TGTGCTAGTGGTTTGCCCCTAAGGGACTCGAACACTGAAGCTTTCTTT. Residues: CASGLPLRDSNTEAFF.

The V call is TRBV11-2, the J call TRBJ2-2; TRBD2 agrees at 12 bases. The germline V gene has CDR1 SGHAT and CDR2 FQNNGV. This CDR3 contains 17 residues. Trimming at V came to 5 bases and at J to 7 bases, leaving 11 bases not matched to a gene. The CDR3 reads CASSQIRLAGVGGELFF. Here the CDR3 DNA reads TGTGCCAGCAGCCAAATCAGACTAGCGGGAGTTGGCGGGGAGCTGTTTTTT.

This chain joins TRBV15 and TRBJ1-1; 8 bases map to TRBD1. The V and J ends lost 2 bases and 9 bases, in that order; junction bases with no gene match: 11. In germline, CDR1 is LNHNV, CDR2 YYDKDF (reference sequence). The CDR3 covers 15 residues. In DNA form, the CDR3 reads TGTGCCACCAGCAGACCGACAGGGGTAAAGGCTCAAGCTTTCTTT. It specifies CATSRPTGVKAQAFF.

The V and J genes are TRBV7-9 and TRBJ2-2, with TRBD1 identical over 8 bases. The V gene end was trimmed by 1 base and the J gene end by 6 bases; junction bases not matched to a gene: 10. The germline CDR1 and CDR2 sequences are SEHNR and FQNEAQ (reference sequence). The CDR3 is 17 residues long. CDR3 sequence (DNA): TGTGCCAGCAGCTTAGGGACAGGACAGGGAGGTGCCGGGGAGCTGTTTTTT. This translates into CASSLGTGQGGAGELFF.

V usage is TRBV20-1 and J usage is TRBJ1-6; 8 bases map to TRBD1. With 7 bases clipped from V and 3 bases from J, the junction kept 5 bases outside the gene matches. Looked up from germline, CDR1 is DFQATT and CDR2 is SNEGSKA (reference sequence). This CDR3 has 14 residues. The CDR3 bases are TGCAGTGTTCCAGGGGGCGGCTATAATTCACCCCTCCACTTT. This encodes CSVPGGGYNSPLHF.

The V and J genes are TRBV6-1 and TRBJ1-1; 10 bases are a match to TRBD1. V shed 4 bases and J 8 bases; nucleotides not matched to a gene: 10. Per the germline V gene, CDR1 is MNHNS and CDR2 is SASEGT. The CDR3 has 15 residues. CDR3 loop: CASSATGTGASEAFF. The CDR3 region has the DNA TGTGCCAGCAGTGCCACCGGGACAGGGGCTTCCGAAGCTTTCTTT.

In its sample, this clone was seen a few times. The CDR3 reads CASSLWAGGSSYEQYF. CDR3 nucleotides: TGTGCCAGCAGTCTGTGGGCGGGCGGGAGTAGTTACGAGCAGTACTTC. The chain is built from TRBV6-2 or TRBV6-3 and TRBJ2-7; 7 nucleotides agree with TRBD2. Germline values: CDR1 MNHEY, CDR2 SVGEGT. The CDR3 is 16 residues long. The V gene end was trimmed by 5 bases and the J gene end by 4 bases; junction bases not matched to a gene: 14.

This clone has ten or more counts. The chain couples TRBV28 to TRBJ2-1; 7 bases fit TRBD1. Trimming cost V 6 bases and J 15 bases; bases outside gene matches: 8. This CDR3 is 11 amino acids long. Germline CDR1 is MDHEN and CDR2 is SYDVKM. The CDR3 here is CASSRDRVRFF. For the CDR3, the DNA is TGTGCCAGCAGCCGCGACAGGGTAAGGTTCTTC.

The chain carries TRBV2 and TRBJ2-7; D is perhaps TRBD1 (5 bases). V was pared by 4 bases and J by 7 bases, with 14 bases between. This CDR3 comprises 13 residues. Germline V lookup: CDR1 SNHLY, CDR2 FYNNEI. The CDR3: CASSAGSGWEQYF. Here the CDR3 DNA reads TGTGCCAGCAGTGCGGGTTCAGGGTGGGAGCAGTACTTC. Full variable domain (outside the CDR3, taken from reference TRBV2 and TRBJ2-7): EPEVTQTPSHQVTQMGQEVILRCVPISNHLYFYWYRQILGQKVEFLVSFYNNEISEKSEIFDDQFSVERPDGSNFTLKIRSTKLEDSAMYFCASSAGSGWEQYFGPGTRLTVT.

This clone counts as medium-sized. V gene TRBV20-1 combines with J gene TRBJ2-7; D is unresolved. The V gene lost 2 bases and the J gene lost 6 bases, with 14 bases spanning the gap. This CDR3 has 13 residues. The germline V gene has CDR1 DFQATT and CDR2 SNEGSKA (reference sequence). CDR3 sequence: CSARSDPSGEQYF. CDR3 sequence (DNA): TGCAGTGCTAGATCCGACCCCTCCGGCGAGCAGTACTTC.

In this sample, this clone turned up a few times. The chain carries TRBV11-2 and TRBJ1-2; D perhaps matches TRBD1 (5 bases). From germline, CDR1 is SGHAT and CDR2 FQNNGV. Trimming stripped 3 bases from V and 6 bases from J, with 20 bases between. There are 16 residues in the CDR3. This CDR3 reads CASSFGRGRRSDGYTF. As DNA, the CDR3 is TGTGCCAGCAGCTTTGGACGGGGCCGGCGGTCTGATGGCTACACCTTC.

The rearrangement links TRBV20-1 to TRBJ1-5, with 8 bases aligning to TRBD1. CDR1 DFQATT and CDR2 SNEGSKA come from the germline V gene (reference sequence). Germline trimming cut 6 bases from V and 5 bases from J; bases unmatched to any gene: 12. The CDR3 length is 15 residues. The chain's CDR3 is CSARGTAGGDQPQHF. CDR3 nucleotide sequence: TGCAGTGCCCGTGGCACAGCAGGGGGCGATCAGCCCCAGCATTTT.

The CDR3 protein is CAWSRGRNNSPLHF. The CDR3 DNA sequence: TGTGCCTGGAGTAGGGGCCGAAATAATTCACCCCTCCACTTT. The rearrangement links TRBV30 to TRBJ1-6; perhaps TRBD1 as D (5 bases). V dropped 2 bases and J dropped 5 bases, with 10 bases sitting between them. This CDR3 spans 14 amino acids. Germline lookup yields CDR1 GTSNPN and CDR2 SVGIG (reference sequence).

The chain combines TRBV5-1 with TRBJ2-1, with 11 bases matching TRBD2. Germline CDR1 is SGHRS and CDR2 is YFSETQ. The CDR3 is 20 residues long. V lost 2 bases and J lost 9; bases outside the gene matches: 22. The DNA of the CDR3 is TGCGCCAGCAGCTTCTATGGATCGGGAGTAGCGGGAGGGCCAGGTAGTGAGCAGTTCTTC. Translated, it gives CASSFYGSGVAGGPGSEQFF.

In this sample, this clone is large. The chain recombines TRBV6-2 or TRBV6-3 with TRBJ2-3; TRBD2 is a possible D gene (5 bases). The germline V gene has CDR1 MNHEY and CDR2 SVGEGT. Trimming removed 6 bases from V and 11 bases from J, with 18 bases in between. The CDR3 is 13 amino acids. The CDR3 coding sequence is TGTGCCAGCAGCCGCCGGCGGGCGGAAGAGCAGTATTTT. As protein: CASSRRRAEEQYF.

This clone is medium-sized. The genes are TRBV20-1 and TRBJ2-1, with 11 bases matching TRBD2. Germline V gene sequence: CDR1 DFQATT, CDR2 SNEGSKA (reference sequence). The CDR3 length is 16 residues. With 2 bases clipped from V and 4 bases from J, the junction kept 7 bases outside the gene matches. CDR3 protein: CSARSLTSGSYNEQFF. The CDR3 DNA sequence: TGCAGTGCTAGATCTTTAACTAGCGGGAGTTACAATGAGCAGTTCTTC.

In this sample, this clone turned up a few times. The V gene is TRBV2, the J gene TRBJ1-4, with D unclear. The CDR3 totals 15 residues. V was shortened by 3 bases and J by 6 bases, with 14 bases between the two germline ends. The germline V gene encodes CDR1 SNHLY and CDR2 FYNNEI. As DNA, the CDR3 is TGTGCCAGCAGTGATTTGCCATGGGCGGATGAAAAACTGTTTTTT. The encoded protein is CASSDLPWADEKLFF.